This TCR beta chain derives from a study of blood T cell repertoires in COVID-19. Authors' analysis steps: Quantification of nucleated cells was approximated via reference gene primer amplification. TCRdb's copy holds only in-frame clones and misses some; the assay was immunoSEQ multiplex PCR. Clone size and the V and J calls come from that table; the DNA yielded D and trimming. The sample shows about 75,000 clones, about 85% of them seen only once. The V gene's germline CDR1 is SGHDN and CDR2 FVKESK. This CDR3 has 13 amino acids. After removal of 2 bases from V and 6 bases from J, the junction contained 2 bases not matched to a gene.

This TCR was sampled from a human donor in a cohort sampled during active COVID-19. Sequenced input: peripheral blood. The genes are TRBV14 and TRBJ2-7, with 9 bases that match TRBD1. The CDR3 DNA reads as TGTGCCAGCAGCCAAACAGGGGGCGGCGAGCAGTACTTC. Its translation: CASSQTGGGEQYF.